The 17 T cell receptor beta chains presented below share a single source sample, sequenced in a study of monozygotic twins with inflammatory bowel disease. TCRdb reprocessed the 5' RACE reads, keeping one entry per CDR3 protein, no DNA. Its listing shows 310,000 or so distinct CDR3 sequences. The sequencing sample was made of blood. The receptors were sampled from a human donor with ulcerative colitis or Crohn's disease, or a healthy co-twin of an affected twin (not recorded which).

The rearrangement links TRBV5-1 to TRBJ2-3; TCRdb lists TRBD1, though no DNA is available to test this call. The germline CDR1 and CDR2 sequences are SGHRS and YFSETQ. CDR3 length equals 15 residues. The CDR3 here is CASSLVDREGSTQYF.

The chain has TRBV28 and TRBJ2-3; as DNA is missing, the TRBD1 call by TCRdb cannot be tested. Looked up from germline, CDR1 is MDHEN and CDR2 is SYDVKM. The CDR3 consists of 15 residues. CDR3 sequence: CASSSAGQRTDTQYF. The variable domain in full, with the rest retrieved from reference TRBV28 and TRBJ2-3, is DVKVTQSSRYLVKRTGEKVFLECVQDMDHENMFWYRQDPGLGLRLIYFSYDVKMKEKGDIPEGYSVSREKKERFSLILESASTNQTSMYLCASSSAGQRTDTQYFGPGTRLTVL.

The chain employs TRBV14 and TRBJ1-3. This CDR3 region has 15 residues. The germline V gene encodes CDR1 SGHDN and CDR2 FVKESK. CDR3 amino acids: CVRLGGGGAGNTIYF.

This chain joins TRBV12-3 or TRBV12-4 and TRBJ2-6. This CDR3 region has 16 residues. The CDR3 is CASSSVSNSGANVLTF.

V is TRBV29-1 and J is TRBJ2-5. The CDR3 loop spans 11 amino acids. Germline V gene data show CDR1 as SQVTM and CDR2 as ANQGSEA. This CDR3 reads CSVFVSETQYF.

The chain employs TRBV30 and TRBJ2-6; the TCRdb D gene call, TRBD1, has no DNA to confirm it. Germline V gene lookup returns CDR1 GTSNPN and CDR2 SVGIG (reference sequence). The CDR3 is 14 amino acids. The CDR3 here is CAWSRGGGANVLTF.

This chain connects TRBV5-1 to TRBJ1-2. In germline, CDR1 is SGHRS, CDR2 YFSETQ. CDR3 length: 17 residues. The CDR3 loop is CASSSLQAMAQDYGYTF.

The chain uses TRBV6-2 or TRBV6-3 and TRBJ2-1; the D call from TCRdb, TRBD2, cannot be confirmed without DNA. The CDR3 spans 14 residues. Germline loops: CDR1 MNHEY, CDR2 SVGEGT. The CDR3 protein is CASSLISGYNEQFF.

This chain uses TRBV20-1 with TRBJ1-2. The CDR3 loop spans 13 amino acids. In germline, CDR1 is DFQATT, CDR2 SNEGSKA (reference sequence). Here the CDR3 reads CSAIAGPSWGYTF.

The chain uses TRBV4-1 and TRBJ2-1; TCRdb indicates TRBD1, and absent DNA this call remains unverified. The CDR3 has 15 amino acids. The germline V gene has CDR1 MGHRA and CDR2 YSYEKL. The CDR3: CASSRALANYNEQFF.

The chain is built from TRBV5-4 and TRBJ2-5; the TCRdb call, TRBD2, lacks DNA for checking. CDR1 is SGHNT and CDR2 is YYREEE in the germline V gene (reference sequence). The CDR3 is 14 amino acids. CDR3 protein: CASSPLAGKETQYF.

The V and J genes are TRBV28 and TRBJ2-7; TCRdb returns TRBD1, unconfirmable since there is no DNA. The CDR3 spans 15 residues. Germline CDR1 reads MDHEN; CDR2 reads SYDVKM. CDR3 sequence: CASSTPGRDTYEQYF.

This chain connects TRBV10-3 to TRBJ1-5; TCRdb designates TRBD1, a call that cannot be tested without DNA. Looked up from germline, CDR1 is ENHRY and CDR2 is SYGVKD. CDR3 size: 14 residues. The CDR3 sequence: CAIRQEGGNQPQHF.

The CDR3 sequence: CAWSVQGGGYTF. The chain carries TRBV30 and TRBJ1-2; TCRdb's assignment of TRBD1 cannot be checked, as there is no DNA. The CDR3 covers 12 residues. In germline, CDR1 is GTSNPN, CDR2 SVGIG (reference sequence).

The chain uses TRBV2 and TRBJ2-5; TCRdb's D call of TRBD1 is untestable without DNA. The V gene's germline CDR1 is SNHLY and CDR2 FYNNEI. The length of the CDR3 is 15 residues. This chain's CDR3 is CASSTDRGRWETQYF.

J is TRBJ2-5 and V is TRBV9; TCRdb designates TRBD1, a call that cannot be tested without DNA. This CDR3 is built from 16 residues. Germline V CDR1 and CDR2: SGDLS, YYNGEE. This CDR3 is CASSAQSGIRGETQYF.

V usage is TRBV5-6 and J usage is TRBJ1-4; TCRdb reports TRBD1, a call that lacks DNA to check it against. This CDR3 is built from 15 residues. In germline, CDR1 is SGHDT, CDR2 YYEEEE. CDR3 sequence: CASSGTGQGNEKLFF.